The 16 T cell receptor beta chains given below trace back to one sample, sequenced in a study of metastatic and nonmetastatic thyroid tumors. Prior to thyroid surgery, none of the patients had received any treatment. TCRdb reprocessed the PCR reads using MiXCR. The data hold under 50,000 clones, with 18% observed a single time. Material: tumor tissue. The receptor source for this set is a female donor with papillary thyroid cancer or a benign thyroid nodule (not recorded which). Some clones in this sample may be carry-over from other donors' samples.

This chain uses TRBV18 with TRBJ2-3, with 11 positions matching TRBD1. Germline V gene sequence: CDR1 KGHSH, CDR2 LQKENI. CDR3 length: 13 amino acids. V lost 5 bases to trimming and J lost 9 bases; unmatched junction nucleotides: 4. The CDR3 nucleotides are TGTGCCAGCTCAGCGGGGGACAGGGGGACGCAGTATTTT. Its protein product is CASSAGDRGTQYF. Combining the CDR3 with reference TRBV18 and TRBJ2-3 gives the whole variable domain NAGVMQNPRHLVRRRGQEARLRCSPMKGHSHVYWYRQLPEEGLKFMVYLQKENIIDESGMPKERFSAEFPKEGPSILRIQQVVRGDSAAYFCASSAGDRGTQYFGPGTRLTVL.

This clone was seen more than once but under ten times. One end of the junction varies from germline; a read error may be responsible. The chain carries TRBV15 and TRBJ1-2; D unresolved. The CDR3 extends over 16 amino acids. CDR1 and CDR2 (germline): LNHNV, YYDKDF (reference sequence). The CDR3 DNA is TGTACCACCAGCAAAGATTACTCCCTTAGGGTTGATGGCTACACCTTC. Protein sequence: CTTSKDYSLRVDGYTF.

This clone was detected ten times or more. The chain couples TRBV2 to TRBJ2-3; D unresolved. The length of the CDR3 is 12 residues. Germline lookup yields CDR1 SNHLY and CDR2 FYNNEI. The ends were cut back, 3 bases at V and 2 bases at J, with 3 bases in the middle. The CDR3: CASSDPTDTQYF. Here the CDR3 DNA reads TGTGCCAGCAGTGACCCCACAGATACGCAGTATTTT.

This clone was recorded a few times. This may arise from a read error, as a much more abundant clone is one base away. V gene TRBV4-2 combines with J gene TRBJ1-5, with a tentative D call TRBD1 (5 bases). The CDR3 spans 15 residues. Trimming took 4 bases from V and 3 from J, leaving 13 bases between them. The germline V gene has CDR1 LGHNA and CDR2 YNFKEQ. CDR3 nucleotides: TGTGCCAGCAGCCGCCACGACAGCGACAATCAGCCCCAGCATTTT. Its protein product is CASSRHDSDNQPQHF.

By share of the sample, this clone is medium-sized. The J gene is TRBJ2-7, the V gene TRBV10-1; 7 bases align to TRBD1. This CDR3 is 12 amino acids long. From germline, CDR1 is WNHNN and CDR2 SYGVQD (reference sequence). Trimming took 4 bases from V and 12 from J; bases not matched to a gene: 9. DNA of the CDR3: TGCGCCAGCAGTGCCTACGGACAGGATCTGTACTTC. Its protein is CASSAYGQDLYF.

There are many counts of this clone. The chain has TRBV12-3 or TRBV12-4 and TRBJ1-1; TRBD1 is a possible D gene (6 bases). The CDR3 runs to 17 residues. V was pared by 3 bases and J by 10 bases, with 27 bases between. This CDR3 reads CASSFGPGRGSSGGAFF. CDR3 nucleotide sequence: TGTGCCAGCAGTTTTGGGCCAGGGAGGGGGTCAAGTGGTGGAGCTTTCTTT.

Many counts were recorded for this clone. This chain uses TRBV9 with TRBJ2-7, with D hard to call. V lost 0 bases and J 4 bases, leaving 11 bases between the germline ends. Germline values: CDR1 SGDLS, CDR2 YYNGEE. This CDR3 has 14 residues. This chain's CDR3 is CASSVAGDQYEQYF. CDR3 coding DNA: TGTGCCAGCAGCGTAGCTGGGGATCAGTACGAGCAGTACTTC. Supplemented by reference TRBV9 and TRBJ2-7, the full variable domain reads DSGVTQTPKHLITATGQRVTLRCSPRSGDLSVYWYQQSLDQGLQFLIQYYNGEERAKGNILERFSAQQFPDLHSELNLSSLELGDSALYFCASSVAGDQYEQYFGPGTRLTVT.

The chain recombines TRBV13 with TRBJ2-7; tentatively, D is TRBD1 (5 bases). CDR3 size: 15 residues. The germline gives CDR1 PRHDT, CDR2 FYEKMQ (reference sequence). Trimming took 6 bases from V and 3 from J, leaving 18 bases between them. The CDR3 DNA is TGTGCCAGCAGGCTTCAGGGCCCTAAGGACTACGAGCAGTACTTC. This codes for CASRLQGPKDYEQYF.

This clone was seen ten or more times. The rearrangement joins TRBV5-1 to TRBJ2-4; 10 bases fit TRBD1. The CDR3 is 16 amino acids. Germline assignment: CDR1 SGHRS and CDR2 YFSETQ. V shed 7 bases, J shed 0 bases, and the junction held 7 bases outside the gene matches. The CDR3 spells CASRDRGQGAKNIQYF. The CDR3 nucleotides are TGCGCCAGCCGGGACAGGGGACAGGGAGCCAAAAACATTCAGTACTTC.

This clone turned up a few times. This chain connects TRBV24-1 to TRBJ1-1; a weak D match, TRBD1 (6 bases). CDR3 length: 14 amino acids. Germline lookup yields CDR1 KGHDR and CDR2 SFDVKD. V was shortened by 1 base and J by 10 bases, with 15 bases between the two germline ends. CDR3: CATSDLDTGNGAFF. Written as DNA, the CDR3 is TGTGCCACCAGTGATTTAGATACAGGGAACGGAGCTTTCTTT.

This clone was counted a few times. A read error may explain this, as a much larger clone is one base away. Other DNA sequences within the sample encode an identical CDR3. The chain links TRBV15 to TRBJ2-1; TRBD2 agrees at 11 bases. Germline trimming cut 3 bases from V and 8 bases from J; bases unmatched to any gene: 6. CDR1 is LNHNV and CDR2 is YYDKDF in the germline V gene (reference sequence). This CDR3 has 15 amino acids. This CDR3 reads CATSSGTSGTHEQFF. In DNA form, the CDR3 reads TGTGCCACCAGCAGTGGGACTAGCGGAACCCATGAGCAGTTCTTC.

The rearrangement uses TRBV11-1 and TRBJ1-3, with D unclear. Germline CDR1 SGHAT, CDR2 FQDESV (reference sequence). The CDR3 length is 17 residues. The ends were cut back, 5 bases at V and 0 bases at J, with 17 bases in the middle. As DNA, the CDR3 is TGTGCCAGCAGCATTCCTTCTACGGCGCCCTCTGGAAACACCATATATTTT. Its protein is CASSIPSTAPSGNTIYF.

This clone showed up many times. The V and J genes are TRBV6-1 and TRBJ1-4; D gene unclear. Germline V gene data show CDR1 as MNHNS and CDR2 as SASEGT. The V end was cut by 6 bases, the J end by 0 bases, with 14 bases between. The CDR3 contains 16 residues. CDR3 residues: CASRPLWQATNEKLFF. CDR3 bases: TGTGCCAGCAGACCCCTGTGGCAGGCAACTAATGAAAAACTGTTTTTT.

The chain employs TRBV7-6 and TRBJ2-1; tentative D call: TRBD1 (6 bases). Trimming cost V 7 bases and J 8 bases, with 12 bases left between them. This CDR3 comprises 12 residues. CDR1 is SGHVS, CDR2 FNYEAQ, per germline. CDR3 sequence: CASITGYYEQFF. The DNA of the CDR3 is TGTGCCAGCATCACAGGGTACTATGAGCAGTTCTTC.

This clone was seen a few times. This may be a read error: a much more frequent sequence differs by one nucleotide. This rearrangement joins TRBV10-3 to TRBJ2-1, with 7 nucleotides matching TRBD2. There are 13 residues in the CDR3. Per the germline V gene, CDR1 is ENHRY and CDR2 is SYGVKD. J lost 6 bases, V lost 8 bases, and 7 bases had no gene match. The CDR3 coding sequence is TGTGCCATCTCCCAGCGGGGTCTCAATGAGCAGTTCTTC. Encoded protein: CAISQRGLNEQFF.

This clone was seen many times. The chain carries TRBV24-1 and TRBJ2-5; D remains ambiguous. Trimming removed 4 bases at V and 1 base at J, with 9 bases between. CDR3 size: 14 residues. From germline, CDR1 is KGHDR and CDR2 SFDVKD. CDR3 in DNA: TGTGCCACCAGTGACCTTACAAGCCAAGAGACCCAGTACTTC. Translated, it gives CATSDLTSQETQYF.